This T cell receptor (beta chain) derives from a study of T cell responses to AZD1222 COVID-19 vaccine. Sequenced by immunoSEQ multiplex PCR; TCRdb stores in-frame clones only, minus some. The sample has 90,000 to 150,000 clones, 88% seen once. This specimen was peripheral blood, taken on day 0 of AZD1222 vaccination. The source is an adult in good health.

The CDR3 nucleotides are TGTGCCAGCAGTTTCATCCAACAGGGTGCAGCTTTCTTT. Translated: CASSFIQQGAAFF. The chain carries TRBV12-3 or TRBV12-4 and TRBJ1-1; maybe TRBD1 (6 bases). V gave up 3 bases and J gave up 10 bases, with 15 bases separating them. This CDR3 spans 13 amino acids.